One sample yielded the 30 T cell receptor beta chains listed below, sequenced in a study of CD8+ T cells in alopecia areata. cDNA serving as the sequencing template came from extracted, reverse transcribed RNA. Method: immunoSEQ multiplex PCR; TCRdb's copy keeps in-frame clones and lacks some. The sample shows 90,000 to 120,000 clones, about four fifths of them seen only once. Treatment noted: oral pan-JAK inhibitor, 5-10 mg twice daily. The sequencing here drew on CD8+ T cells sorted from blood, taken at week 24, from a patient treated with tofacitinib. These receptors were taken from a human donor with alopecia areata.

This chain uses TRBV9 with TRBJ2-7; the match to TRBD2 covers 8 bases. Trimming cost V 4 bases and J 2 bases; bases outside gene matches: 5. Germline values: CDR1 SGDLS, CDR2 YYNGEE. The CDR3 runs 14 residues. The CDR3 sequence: CASSITGGPYEQYF. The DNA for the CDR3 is TGTGCCAGCAGCATCACGGGGGGGCCCTACGAGCAGTACTTC.

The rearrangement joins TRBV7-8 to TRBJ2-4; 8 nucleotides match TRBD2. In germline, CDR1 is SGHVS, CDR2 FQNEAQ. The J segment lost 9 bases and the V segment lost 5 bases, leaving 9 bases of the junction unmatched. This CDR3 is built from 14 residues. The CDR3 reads CASSPQGAGVIQYF. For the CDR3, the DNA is TGTGCCAGCAGCCCCCAGGGAGCGGGGGTCATTCAGTACTTC.

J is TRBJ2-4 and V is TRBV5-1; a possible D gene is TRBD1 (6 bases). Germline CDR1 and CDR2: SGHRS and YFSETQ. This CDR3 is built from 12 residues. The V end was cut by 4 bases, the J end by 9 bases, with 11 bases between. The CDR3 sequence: CASSEDSLIQYF. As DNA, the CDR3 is TGCGCCAGCAGCGAGGACAGCCTCATTCAGTACTTC.

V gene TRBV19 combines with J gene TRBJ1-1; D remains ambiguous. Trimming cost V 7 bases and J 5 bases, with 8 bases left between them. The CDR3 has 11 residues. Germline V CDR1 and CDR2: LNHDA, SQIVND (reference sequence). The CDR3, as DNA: TGTGCCAGTATTTTCGGGACTGAAGCTTTCTTT. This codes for CASIFGTEAFF.

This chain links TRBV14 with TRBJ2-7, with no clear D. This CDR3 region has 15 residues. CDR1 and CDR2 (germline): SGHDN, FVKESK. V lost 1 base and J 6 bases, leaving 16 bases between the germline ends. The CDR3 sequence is CASSQGAPSWAEQYF. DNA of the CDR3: TGTGCCAGCAGCCAAGGGGCCCCCAGCTGGGCCGAGCAGTACTTC.

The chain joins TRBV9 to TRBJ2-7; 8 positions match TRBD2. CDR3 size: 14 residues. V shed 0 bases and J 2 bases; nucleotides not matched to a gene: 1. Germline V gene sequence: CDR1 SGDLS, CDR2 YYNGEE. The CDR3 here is CASSVAGGPYEQYF. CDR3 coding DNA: TGTGCCAGCAGCGTAGCGGGGGGGCCCTACGAGCAGTACTTC.

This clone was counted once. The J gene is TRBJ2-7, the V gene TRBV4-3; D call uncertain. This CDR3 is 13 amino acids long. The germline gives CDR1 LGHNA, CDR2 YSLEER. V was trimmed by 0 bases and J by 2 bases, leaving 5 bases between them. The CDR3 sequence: CASSQDLAYEQYF. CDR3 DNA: TGCGCCAGCAGCCAAGATCTGGCCTACGAGCAGTACTTC.

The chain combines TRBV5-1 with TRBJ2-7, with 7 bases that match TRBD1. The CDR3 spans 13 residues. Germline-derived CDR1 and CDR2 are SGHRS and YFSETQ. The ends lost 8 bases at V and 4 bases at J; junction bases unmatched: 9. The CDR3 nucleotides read TGCGCCAGTTCCCCCAGGGGGAAGTACGAGCAGTACTTC. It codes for CASSPRGKYEQYF.

The CDR3 loop is CASSIGTGLNTEAFF. DNA of the CDR3: TGTGCCAGCAGTATCGGGACAGGATTGAACACTGAAGCTTTCTTT. The V gene is TRBV27, the J gene TRBJ1-1; 8 positions match TRBD1. CDR3 length: 15 residues. Germline CDR1 MNHEY, CDR2 SMNVEV (reference sequence). V gave up 5 bases and J gave up 0 bases; unmatched junction bases: 5.

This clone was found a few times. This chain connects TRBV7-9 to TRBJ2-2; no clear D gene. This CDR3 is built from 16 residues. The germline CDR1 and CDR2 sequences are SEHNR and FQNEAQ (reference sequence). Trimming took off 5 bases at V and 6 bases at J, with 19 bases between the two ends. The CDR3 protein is CASSGWANGPPGELFF. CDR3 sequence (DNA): TGTGCCAGCAGCGGGTGGGCGAACGGGCCTCCCGGGGAGCTGTTTTTT.

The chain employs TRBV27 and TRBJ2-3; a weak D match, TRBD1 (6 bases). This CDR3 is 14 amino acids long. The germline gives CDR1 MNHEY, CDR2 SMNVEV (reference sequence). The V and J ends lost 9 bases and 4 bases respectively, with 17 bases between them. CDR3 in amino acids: CASLLGHPPDTQYF. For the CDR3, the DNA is TGTGCCAGTCTTCTGGGACACCCGCCAGATACGCAGTATTTT.

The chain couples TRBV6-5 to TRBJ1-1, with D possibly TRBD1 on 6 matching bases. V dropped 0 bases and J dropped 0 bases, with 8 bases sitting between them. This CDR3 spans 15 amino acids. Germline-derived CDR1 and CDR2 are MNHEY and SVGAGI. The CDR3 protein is CASSYSNRVNTEAFF. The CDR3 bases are TGTGCCAGCAGTTACTCGAACAGGGTGAACACTGAAGCTTTCTTT.

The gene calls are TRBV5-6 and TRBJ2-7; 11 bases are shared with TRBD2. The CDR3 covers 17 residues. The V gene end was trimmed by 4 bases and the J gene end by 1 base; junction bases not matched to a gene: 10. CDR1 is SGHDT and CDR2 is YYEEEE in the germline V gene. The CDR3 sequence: CASSRRLAGLISYEQYF. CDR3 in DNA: TGTGCCAGCAGCCGGAGACTAGCGGGGTTGATTTCCTACGAGCAGTACTTC.

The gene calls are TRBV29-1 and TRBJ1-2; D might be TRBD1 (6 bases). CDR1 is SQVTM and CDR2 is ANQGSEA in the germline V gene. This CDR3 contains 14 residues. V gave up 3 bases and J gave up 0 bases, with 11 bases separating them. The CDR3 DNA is TGCAGCGTTGACTGGGCAGGGGCTAACTATGGCTACACCTTC. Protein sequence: CSVDWAGANYGYTF.

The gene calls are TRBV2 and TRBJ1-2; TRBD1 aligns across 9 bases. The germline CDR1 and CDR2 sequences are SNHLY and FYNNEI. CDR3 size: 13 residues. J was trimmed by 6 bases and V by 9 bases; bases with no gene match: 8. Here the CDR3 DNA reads TGTGCCAGAAACCGGGGACAGGGCGATGGCTACACCTTC. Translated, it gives CARNRGQGDGYTF.

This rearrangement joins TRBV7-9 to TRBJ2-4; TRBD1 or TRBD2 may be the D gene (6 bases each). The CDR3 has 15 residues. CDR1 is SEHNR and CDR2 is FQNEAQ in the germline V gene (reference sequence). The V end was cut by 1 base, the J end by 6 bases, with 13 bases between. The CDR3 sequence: CASSLVGGARNIQYF. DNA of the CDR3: TGTGCCAGCAGCTTAGTGGGGGGCGCAAGAAACATTCAGTACTTC.

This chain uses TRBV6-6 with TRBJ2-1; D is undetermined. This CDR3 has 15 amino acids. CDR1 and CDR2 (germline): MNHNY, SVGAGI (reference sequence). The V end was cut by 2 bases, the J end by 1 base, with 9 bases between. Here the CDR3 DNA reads TGTGCCAGCAGTTACGTCAGATCTTCCTACAATGAGCAGTTCTTC. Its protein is CASSYVRSSYNEQFF.

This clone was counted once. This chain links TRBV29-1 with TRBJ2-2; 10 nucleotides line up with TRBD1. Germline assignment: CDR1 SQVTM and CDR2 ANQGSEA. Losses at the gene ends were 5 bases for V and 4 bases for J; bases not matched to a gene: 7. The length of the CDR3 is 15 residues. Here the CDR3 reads CSVSLTGGITGELFF. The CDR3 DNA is TGCAGCGTTAGCCTGACAGGGGGCATCACCGGGGAGCTGTTTTTT.

The CDR3 DNA sequence: TGCGCCAGCAGCTACAGGGAGAACACTGAAGCTTTCTTT. Protein: CASSYRENTEAFF. The chain has TRBV4-1 and TRBJ1-1; D is perhaps TRBD1 (6 bases). This CDR3 has 13 residues. V gave up 5 bases and J gave up 1 base, with 8 bases separating them. The germline gives CDR1 MGHRA, CDR2 YSYEKL.

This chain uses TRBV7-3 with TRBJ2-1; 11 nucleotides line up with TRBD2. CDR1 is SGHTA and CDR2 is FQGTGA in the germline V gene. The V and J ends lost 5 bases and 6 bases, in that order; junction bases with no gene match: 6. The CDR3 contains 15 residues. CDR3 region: CASSELAGALNEQFF. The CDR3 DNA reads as TGTGCCAGCAGCGAACTAGCGGGGGCCCTCAATGAGCAGTTCTTC.

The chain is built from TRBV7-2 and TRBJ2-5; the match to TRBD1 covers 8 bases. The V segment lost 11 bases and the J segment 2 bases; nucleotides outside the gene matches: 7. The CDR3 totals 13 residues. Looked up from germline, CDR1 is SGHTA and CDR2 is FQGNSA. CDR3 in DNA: TGTGCCTCCACCGGGACAGGTCAAGAGACCCAGTACTTC. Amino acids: CASTGTGQETQYF.

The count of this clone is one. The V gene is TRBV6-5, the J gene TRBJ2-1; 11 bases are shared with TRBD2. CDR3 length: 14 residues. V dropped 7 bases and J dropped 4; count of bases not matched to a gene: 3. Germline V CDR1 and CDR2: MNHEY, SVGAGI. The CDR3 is CASTGLAGYNEQFF. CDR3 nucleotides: TGTGCCAGCACTGGACTAGCGGGTTACAATGAGCAGTTCTTC.

The CDR3 is CASSPGDVAYEQYF. As DNA, the CDR3 is TGCGCCAGCAGCCCCGGTGACGTGGCGTACGAGCAGTACTTC. V and J are TRBV5-1 and TRBJ2-7; no clear D. This CDR3 region has 14 residues. The germline V and J ends were trimmed by 4 bases and 4 bases, with 15 bases remaining between them. Per the germline V gene, CDR1 is SGHRS and CDR2 is YFSETQ.

This chain's CDR3 is CASSGRQGVTDTQYF. DNA for the CDR3: TGTGCCAGCAGCGGGCGACAGGGGGTTACAGATACGCAGTATTTT. The gene calls are TRBV11-2 and TRBJ2-3; 9 bases fit TRBD1. CDR1 and CDR2 (germline): SGHAT, FQNNGV. The CDR3 covers 15 residues. Losses at the gene ends were 5 bases for V and 3 bases for J; bases not matched to a gene: 6.

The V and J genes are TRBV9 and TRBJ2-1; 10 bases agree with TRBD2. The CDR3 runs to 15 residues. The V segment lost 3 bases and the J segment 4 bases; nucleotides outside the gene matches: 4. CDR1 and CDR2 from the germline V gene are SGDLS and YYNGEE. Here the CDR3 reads CASSAQRGGYNEQFF. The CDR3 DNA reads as TGTGCCAGCAGCGCCCAGCGGGGGGGGTACAATGAGCAGTTCTTC.

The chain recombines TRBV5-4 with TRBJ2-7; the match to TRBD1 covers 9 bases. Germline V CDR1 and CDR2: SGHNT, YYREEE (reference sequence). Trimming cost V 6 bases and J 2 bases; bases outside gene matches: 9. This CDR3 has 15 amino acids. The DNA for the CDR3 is TGTGCCAGCACCAGTGGGGGACAGGGTCCCTACGAGCAGTACTTC. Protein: CASTSGGQGPYEQYF.

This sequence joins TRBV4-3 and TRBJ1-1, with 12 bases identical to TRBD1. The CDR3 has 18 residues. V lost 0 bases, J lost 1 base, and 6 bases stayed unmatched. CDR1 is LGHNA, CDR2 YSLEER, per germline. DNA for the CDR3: TGCGCCAGCAGCCAAGATAAGGGACAGGGGGCGCGGAACACTGAAGCTTTCTTT. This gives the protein CASSQDKGQGARNTEAFF.

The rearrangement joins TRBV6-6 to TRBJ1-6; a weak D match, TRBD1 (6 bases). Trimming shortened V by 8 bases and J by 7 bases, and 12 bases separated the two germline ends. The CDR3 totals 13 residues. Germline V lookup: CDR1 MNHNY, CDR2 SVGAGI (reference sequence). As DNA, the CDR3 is TGTGCCAGCTCCAGACAGGAGAATTCACCCCTCCACTTT. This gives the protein CASSRQENSPLHF.

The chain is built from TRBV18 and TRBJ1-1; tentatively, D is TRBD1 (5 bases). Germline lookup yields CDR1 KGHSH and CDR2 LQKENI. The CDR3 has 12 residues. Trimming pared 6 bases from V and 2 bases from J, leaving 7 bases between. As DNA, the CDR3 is TGTGCCAGCTCCGGGGCCAACACTGAAGCTTTCTTT. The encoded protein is CASSGANTEAFF.

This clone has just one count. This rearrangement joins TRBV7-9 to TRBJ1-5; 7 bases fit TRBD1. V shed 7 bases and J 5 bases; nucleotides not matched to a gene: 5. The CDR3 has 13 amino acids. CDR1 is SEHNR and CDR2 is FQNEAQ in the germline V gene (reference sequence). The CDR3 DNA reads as TGTGCCAGCAACAGGGGAGGGGATCAGCCCCAGCATTTT. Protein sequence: CASNRGGDQPQHF.